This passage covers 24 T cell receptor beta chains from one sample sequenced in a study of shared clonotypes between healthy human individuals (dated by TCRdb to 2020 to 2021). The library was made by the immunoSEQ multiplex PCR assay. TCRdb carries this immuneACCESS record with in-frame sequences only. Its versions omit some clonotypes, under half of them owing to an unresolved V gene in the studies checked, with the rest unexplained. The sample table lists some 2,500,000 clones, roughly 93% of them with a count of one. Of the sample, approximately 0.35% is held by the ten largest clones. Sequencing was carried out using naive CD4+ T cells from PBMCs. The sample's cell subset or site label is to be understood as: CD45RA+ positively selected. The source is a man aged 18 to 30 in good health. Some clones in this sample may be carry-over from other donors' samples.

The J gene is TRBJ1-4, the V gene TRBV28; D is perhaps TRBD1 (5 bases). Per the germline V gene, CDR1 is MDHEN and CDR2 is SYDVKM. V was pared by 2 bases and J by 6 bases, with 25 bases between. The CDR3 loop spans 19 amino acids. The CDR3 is CASSLVGQNEWGGYEKLFF. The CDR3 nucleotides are TGTGCCAGCAGTTTAGTCGGCCAAAACGAGTGGGGGGGATATGAAAAACTGTTTTTT. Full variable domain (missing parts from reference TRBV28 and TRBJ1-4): DVKVTQSSRYLVKRTGEKVFLECVQDMDHENMFWYRQDPGLGLRLIYFSYDVKMKEKGDIPEGYSVSREKKERFSLILESASTNQTSMYLCASSLVGQNEWGGYEKLFFGSGTQLSVL.

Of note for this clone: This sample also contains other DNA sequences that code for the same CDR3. CDR3 amino acids: CASSFDRSYEQYF. As DNA, the CDR3 is TGCGCCAGCAGCTTTGACAGGTCCTACGAGCAGTACTTC. The J gene is TRBJ2-7, the V gene TRBV5-1; TRBD1 might be the D (6 bases). This CDR3 contains 13 residues. Germline V gene sequence: CDR1 SGHRS, CDR2 YFSETQ. The germline V and J ends were trimmed by 2 bases and 1 base, with 7 bases remaining between them.

The CDR3 loop reads CASSGLAGIEQYF. The CDR3 region has the DNA TGTGCCAGCAGCGGACTAGCGGGGATCGAGCAGTACTTC. The chain has TRBV6-6 and TRBJ2-7; 12 positions agree with TRBD2. Per the germline V gene, CDR1 is MNHNY and CDR2 is SVGAGI (reference sequence). This CDR3 comprises 13 residues. V shed 6 bases and J 6 bases; nucleotides not matched to a gene: 3.

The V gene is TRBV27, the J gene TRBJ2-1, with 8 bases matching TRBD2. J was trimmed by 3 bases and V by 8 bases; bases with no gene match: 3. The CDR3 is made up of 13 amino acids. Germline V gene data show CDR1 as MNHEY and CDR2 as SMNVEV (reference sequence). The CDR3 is CASPLAVYNEQFF. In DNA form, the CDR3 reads TGTGCCAGCCCACTAGCGGTCTACAATGAGCAGTTCTTC.

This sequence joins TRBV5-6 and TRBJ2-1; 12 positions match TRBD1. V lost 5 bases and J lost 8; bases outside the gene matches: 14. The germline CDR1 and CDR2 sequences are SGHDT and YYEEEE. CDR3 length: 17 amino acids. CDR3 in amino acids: CASSGARDRGLGHEQFF. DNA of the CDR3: TGTGCCAGCAGTGGGGCGCGGGACAGGGGGCTCGGGCATGAGCAGTTCTTC.

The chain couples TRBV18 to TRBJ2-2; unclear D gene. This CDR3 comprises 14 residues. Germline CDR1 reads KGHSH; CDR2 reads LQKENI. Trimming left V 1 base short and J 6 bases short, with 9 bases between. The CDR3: CASSPLGGAGELFF. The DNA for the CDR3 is TGTGCCAGCTCACCACTAGGTGGGGCCGGGGAGCTGTTTTTT.

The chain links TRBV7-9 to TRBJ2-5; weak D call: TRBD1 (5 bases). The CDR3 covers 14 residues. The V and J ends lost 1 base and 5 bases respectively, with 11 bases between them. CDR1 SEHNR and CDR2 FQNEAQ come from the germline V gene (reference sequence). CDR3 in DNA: TGTGCCAGCAGCTTAGGATCAGGGTGGGAGACCCAGTACTTC. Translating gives CASSLGSGWETQYF.

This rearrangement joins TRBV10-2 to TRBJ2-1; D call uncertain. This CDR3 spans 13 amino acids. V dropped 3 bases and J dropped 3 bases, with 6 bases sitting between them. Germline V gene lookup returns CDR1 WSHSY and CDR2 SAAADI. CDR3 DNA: TGCGCCAGCAGTGATACCTACTACAATGAGCAGTTCTTC. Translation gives CASSDTYYNEQFF.

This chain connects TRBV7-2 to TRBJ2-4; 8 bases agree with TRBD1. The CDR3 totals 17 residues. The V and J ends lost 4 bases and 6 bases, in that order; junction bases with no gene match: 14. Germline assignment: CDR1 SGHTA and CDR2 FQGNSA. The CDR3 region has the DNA TGTGCCAGCAGCTCACCCCCCAGGGGGCGTCAGGGAAACATTCAGTACTTC. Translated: CASSSPPRGRQGNIQYF.

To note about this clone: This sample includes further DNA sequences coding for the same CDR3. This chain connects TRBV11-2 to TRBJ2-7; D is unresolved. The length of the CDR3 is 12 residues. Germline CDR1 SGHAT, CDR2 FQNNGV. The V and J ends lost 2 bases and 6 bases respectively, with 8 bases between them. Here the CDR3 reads CASSLSGGEQYF. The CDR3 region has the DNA TGTGCCAGCAGCTTATCGGGTGGCGAGCAGTACTTC.

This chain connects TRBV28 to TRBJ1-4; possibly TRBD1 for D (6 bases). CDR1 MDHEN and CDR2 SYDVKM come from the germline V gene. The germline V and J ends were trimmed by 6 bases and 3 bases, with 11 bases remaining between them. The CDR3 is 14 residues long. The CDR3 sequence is CASSTGWANEKLFF. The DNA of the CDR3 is TGTGCCAGCAGCACAGGGTGGGCTAATGAAAAACTGTTTTTT.

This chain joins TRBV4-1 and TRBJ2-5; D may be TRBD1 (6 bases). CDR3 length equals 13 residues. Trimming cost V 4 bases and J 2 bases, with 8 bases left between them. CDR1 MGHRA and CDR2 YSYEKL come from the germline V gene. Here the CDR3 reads CASSRGQQETQYF. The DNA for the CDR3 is TGCGCCAGCAGCCGGGGACAACAAGAGACCCAGTACTTC.

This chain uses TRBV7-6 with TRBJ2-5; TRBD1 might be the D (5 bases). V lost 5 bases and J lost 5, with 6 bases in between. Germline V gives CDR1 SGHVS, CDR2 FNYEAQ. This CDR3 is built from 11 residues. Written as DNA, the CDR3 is TGTGCCAGCAGCCAGGGCGAGACCCAGTACTTC. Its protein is CASSQGETQYF.

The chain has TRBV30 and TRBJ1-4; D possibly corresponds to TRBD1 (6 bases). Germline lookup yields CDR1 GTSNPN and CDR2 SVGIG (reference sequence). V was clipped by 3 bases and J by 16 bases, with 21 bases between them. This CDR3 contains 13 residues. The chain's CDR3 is CAWSHGAGRGWFF. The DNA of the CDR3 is TGTGCCTGGAGCCATGGGGCGGGGAGGGGGTGGTTTTTT.

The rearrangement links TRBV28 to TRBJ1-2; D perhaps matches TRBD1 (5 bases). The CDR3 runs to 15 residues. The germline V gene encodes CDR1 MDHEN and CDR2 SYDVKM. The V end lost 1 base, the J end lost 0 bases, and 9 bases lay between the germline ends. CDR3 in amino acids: CASSLSPGANYGYTF. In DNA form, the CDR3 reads TGTGCCAGCAGTTTATCCCCGGGGGCTAACTATGGCTACACCTTC.

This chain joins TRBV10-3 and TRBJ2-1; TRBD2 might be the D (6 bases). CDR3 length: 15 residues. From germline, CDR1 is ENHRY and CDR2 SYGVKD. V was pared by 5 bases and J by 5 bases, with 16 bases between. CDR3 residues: CAISKVGGSHNEQFF. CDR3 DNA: TGTGCCATCAGTAAAGTTGGGGGGAGCCACAATGAGCAGTTCTTC.

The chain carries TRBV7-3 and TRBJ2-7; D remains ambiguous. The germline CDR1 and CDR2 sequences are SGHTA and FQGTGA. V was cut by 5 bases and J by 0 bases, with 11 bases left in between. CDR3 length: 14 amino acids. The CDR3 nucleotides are TGTGCCAGCAGCACAACACGCTACTCCTACGAGCAGTACTTC. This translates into CASSTTRYSYEQYF.

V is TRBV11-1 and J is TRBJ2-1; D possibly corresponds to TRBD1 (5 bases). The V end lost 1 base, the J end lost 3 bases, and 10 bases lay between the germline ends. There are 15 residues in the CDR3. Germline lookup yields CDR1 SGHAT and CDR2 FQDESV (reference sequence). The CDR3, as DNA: TGTGCCAGCAGCTTAGGAGCAGGGATCTACAATGAGCAGTTCTTC. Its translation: CASSLGAGIYNEQFF.

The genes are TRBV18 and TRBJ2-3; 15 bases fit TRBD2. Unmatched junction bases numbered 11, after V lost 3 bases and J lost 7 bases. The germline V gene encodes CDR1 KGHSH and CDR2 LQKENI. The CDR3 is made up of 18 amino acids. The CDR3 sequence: CASSPGLAGGPDGNTQYF. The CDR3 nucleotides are TGTGCCAGCTCACCCGGACTAGCGGGAGGGCCCGACGGAAATACGCAGTATTTT.

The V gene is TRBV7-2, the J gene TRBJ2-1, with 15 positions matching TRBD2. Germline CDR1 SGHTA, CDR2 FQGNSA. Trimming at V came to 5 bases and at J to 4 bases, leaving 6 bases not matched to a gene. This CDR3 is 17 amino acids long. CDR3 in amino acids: CASSTRTSGRGYNEQFF. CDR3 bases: TGTGCCAGCAGCACAAGGACTAGCGGGAGGGGATACAATGAGCAGTTCTTC.

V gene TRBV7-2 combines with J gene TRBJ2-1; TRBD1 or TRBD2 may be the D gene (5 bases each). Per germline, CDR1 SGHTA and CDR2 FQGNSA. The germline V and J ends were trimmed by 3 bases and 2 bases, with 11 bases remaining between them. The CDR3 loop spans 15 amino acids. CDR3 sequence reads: CASSFSGTTYNEQFF. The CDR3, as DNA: TGTGCCAGCAGCTTTTCAGGGACCACCTACAATGAGCAGTTCTTC.

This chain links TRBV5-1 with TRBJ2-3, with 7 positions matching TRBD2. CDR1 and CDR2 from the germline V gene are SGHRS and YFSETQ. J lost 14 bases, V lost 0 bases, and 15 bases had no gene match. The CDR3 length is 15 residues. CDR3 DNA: TGCGCCAGCAGCTTGGCCGAAGCAGCGGGATTGTACAGGTATTTT. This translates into CASSLAEAAGLYRYF. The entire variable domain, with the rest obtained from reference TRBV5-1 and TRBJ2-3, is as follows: KAGVTQTPRYLIKTRGQQVTLSCSPISGHRSVSWYQQTPGQGLQFLFEYFSETQRNKGNFPGRFSGRQFSNSRSEMNVSTLELGDSALYLCASSLAEAAGLYRYFGPGTRLTVL.

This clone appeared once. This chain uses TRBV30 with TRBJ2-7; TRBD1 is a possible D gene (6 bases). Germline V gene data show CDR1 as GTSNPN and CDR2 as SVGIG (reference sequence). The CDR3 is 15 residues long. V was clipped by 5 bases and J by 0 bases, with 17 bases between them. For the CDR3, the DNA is TGTGCCTGGGAAGAGGGGGTCCTCCGCTCCTACGAGCAGTACTTC. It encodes CAWEEGVLRSYEQYF.

CDR3 in DNA: TGCGCCAGCAGCTCCCTTCCGGGAGGGCTTAACATTCAGTACTTC. Translating gives CASSSLPGGLNIQYF. The J gene is TRBJ2-4, the V gene TRBV5-1, with 8 positions matching TRBD2. The length of the CDR3 is 15 residues. V lost 3 bases, J lost 7 bases, and 9 bases stayed unmatched. The germline V gene has CDR1 SGHRS and CDR2 YFSETQ.